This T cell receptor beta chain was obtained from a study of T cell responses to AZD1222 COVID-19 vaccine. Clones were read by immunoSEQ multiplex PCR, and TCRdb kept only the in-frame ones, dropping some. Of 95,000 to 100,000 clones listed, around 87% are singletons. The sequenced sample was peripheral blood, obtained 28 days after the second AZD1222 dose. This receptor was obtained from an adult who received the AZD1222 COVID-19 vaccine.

The CDR3 DNA reads as TGTGCCAGCAGTTTAAAGAACACCGGGGAGCTGTTTTTT. It yields the protein CASSLKNTGELFF. The rearrangement uses TRBV12-3 or TRBV12-4 and TRBJ2-2; no definite D call. V was pared by 2 bases and J by 1 base, with 2 bases between. The CDR3 is 13 amino acids.